This section outlines one TCR beta chain sequence together with its context. Original handling: Estimated nucleated cell counts came from reference gene primer amplification. Clones were read by immunoSEQ multiplex PCR, and TCRdb kept only the in-frame ones, dropping some. The V and J calls and clone size come from that table; D and trimming were worked out from the DNA. The sample has fewer than 80,000 clones, around four fifths seen once. The record originates from a study of blood T cell repertoires in COVID-19. Study-level information: Spain, Italy and the United States supplied samples that represented acute and convalescent COVID-19. PBMCs, B-cell-depleted T cells, or T cells were the source of the cDNA or gDNA that made up the material.

The V segment lost 6 bases and the J segment 10 bases; nucleotides outside the gene matches: 23. Germline-derived CDR1 and CDR2 are GTSNPN and SVGIG (reference sequence). CDR3 length: 16 residues. The chain carries TRBV30 and TRBJ1-1, with TRBD1 matching 7 bases. The receptor comes from a human donor in a cohort sampled during active COVID-19. Material: peripheral blood. CDR3 region: CACLDTKRGPIRTAFF. In DNA, the CDR3 is TGTGCCTGCCTAGATACGAAGAGGGGGCCAATACGGACAGCTTTCTTT.